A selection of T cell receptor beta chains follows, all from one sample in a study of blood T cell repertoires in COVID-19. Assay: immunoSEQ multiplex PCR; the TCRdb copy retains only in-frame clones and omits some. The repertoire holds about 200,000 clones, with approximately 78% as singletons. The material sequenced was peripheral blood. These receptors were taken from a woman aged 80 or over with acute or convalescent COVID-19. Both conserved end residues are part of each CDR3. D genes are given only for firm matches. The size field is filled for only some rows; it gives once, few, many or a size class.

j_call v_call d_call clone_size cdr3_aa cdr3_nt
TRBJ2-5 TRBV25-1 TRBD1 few CASRGTGSIETQYF TGTGCCAGCAGGGGGACAGGGTCTATTGAGACCCAGTACTTC
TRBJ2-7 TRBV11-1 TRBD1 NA CASSLPNRGLYEQYF TGTGCCAGCAGCTTACCTAACAGGGGTCTCTACGAGCAGTACTTC
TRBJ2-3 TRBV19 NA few CASSIGLEGWADTQYF TGTGCCAGTAGTATAGGGTTGGAGGGATGGGCAGATACGCAGTATTTT
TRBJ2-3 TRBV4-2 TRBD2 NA CASSQDLSGGAPDTQYF TGTGCCAGCAGCCAAGATCTCTCCGGGGGGGCCCCGGATACGCAGTATTTT
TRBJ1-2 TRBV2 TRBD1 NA CASSILGQGIGYTF TGTGCCAGCAGCATTTTGGGACAGGGTATTGGCTACACCTTC
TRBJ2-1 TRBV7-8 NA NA CASSFERGTPFF TGTGCCAGCAGTTTCGAACGAGGGACTCCGTTCTTC
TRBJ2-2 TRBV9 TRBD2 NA CASSVGLAGASTGELFF TGTGCCAGCAGCGTAGGGCTAGCGGGGGCCTCCACCGGGGAGCTGTTTTTT
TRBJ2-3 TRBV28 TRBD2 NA CASSSLAGTTDTQYF TGTGCCAGCAGTTCGCTAGCGGGAACCACAGATACGCAGTATTTT
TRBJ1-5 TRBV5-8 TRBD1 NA CASFWTGGGNQPQHF TGTGCCAGCTTCTGGACAGGTGGGGGAAATCAGCCCCAGCATTTT
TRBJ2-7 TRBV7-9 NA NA CASSLSGTGLDEQYF TGTGCCAGCAGTCTTAGCGGGACAGGGTTAGACGAGCAGTACTTC
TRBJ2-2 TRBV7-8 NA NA CASSHLTDSNTGELFF TGTGCCAGCAGCCACCTCACTGATTCGAACACCGGGGAGCTGTTTTTT
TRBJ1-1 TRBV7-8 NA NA CASSLVRAGMTEAFF TGTGCCAGCAGCTTAGTCAGGGCGGGAATGACTGAAGCTTTCTTT
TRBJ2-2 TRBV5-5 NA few CASSLNRGSLGTGELFF TGTGCCAGCAGCTTAAATCGGGGTTCCTTGGGGACCGGGGAGCTGTTTTTT
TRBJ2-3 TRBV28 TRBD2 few CASYTGGETDTQYF TGTGCCAGTTATACGGGGGGGGAAACAGATACGCAGTATTTT
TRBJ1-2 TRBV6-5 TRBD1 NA CASSDRDRDGYTF TGTGCCAGCAGCGACCGGGACAGGGACGGCTACACCTTC
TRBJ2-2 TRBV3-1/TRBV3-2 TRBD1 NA CASSQGTGDPGELFF TGTGCCAGCAGCCAAGGGACAGGGGATCCCGGGGAGCTGTTTTTT
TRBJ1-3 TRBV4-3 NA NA CASSQDVAAGNTIYF TGCGCCAGCAGCCAAGATGTGGCCGCTGGAAACACCATATATTTT
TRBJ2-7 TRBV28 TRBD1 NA CASSVDRAMVQYF TGTGCCAGCAGTGTCGACAGGGCGATGGTGCAGTACTTC
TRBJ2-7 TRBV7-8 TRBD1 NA CASSSRDSSYEQYF TGTGCCAGCAGCTCCCGGGACAGTAGTTACGAGCAGTACTTC
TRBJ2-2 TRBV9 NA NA CASSAPGQPAGELFF TGTGCCAGCAGCGCCCCGGGACAACCAGCCGGGGAGCTGTTTTTT
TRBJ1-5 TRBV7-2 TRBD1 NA CASSPWTGHNQPQHF TGTGCCAGCAGCCCATGGACAGGGCACAATCAGCCCCAGCATTTT
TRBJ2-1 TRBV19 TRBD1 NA CASSNEGQGYNEQFF TGTGCCAGTAGTAATGAGGGACAGGGGTACAATGAGCAGTTCTTC
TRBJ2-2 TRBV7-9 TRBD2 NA CASSHPPSGRATGELFF TGTGCCAGCAGCCACCCCCCTAGCGGGAGGGCTACCGGGGAGCTGTTTTTT
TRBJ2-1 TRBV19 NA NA CASSIGDISYNEQFF TGTGCCAGTAGTATAGGGGACATTTCCTACAATGAGCAGTTCTTC
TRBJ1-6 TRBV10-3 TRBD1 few CAIRTGGTGDSPLHF TGTGCCATCAGGACAGGAGGGACAGGGGATTCACCCCTCCACTTT
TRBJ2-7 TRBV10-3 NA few CAISERQDYEQYF TGTGCCATCAGTGAGAGACAGGATTACGAGCAGTACTTC
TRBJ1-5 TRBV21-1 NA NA CASSKNGGPGQPQHF TGTGCCAGCAGCAAAAACGGGGGGCCGGGTCAGCCCCAGCATTTT
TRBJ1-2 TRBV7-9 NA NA CASSLADSSISHYGYTF TGTGCCAGCAGCTTAGCCGACAGTTCTATCTCTCATTATGGCTACACCTTC
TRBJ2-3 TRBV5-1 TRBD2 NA CASSLAASGRAADTQYF TGCGCCAGCAGCTTGGCCGCTAGCGGGAGGGCCGCAGATACGCAGTATTTT
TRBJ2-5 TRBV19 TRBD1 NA CASSTTGGLETQYF TGTGCCAGTAGTACCACAGGGGGTTTAGAGACCCAGTACTTC
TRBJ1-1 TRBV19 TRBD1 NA CASTRVTGGQGTEAFF TGTGCCAGTACCCGAGTGACAGGGGGACAAGGCACTGAAGCTTTCTTT
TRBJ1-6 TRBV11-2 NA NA CASSFSGGGVGSPLHF TGTGCCAGCAGCTTCTCCGGGGGGGGCGTAGGGTCACCCCTCCACTTT
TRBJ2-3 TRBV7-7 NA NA CASSLVGGATDTQYF TGTGCCAGCAGCTTAGTTGGGGGGGCCACAGATACGCAGTATTTT
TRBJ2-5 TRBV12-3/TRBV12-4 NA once CASSQSQETQYF TGTGCCAGCAGCCAATCCCAAGAGACCCAGTACTTC
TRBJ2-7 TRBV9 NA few CASSPSRGYSYEQYF TGTGCCAGCAGCCCTAGTAGGGGGTACTCCTACGAGCAGTACTTC
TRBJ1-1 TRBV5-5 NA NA CASSFRGANTEAFF TGTGCCAGCAGCTTTCGGGGGGCGAACACTGAAGCTTTCTTT